These 21 T cell receptor beta chains were all obtained from the same sample, sequenced in a study of blood T cell repertoires in COVID-19. TCRdb's copy holds only in-frame clones and misses some; the assay was immunoSEQ multiplex PCR. Of fewer than 25,000 clones in the sample, roughly 90% were seen once. Sequences were obtained from peripheral blood. The source of these receptors is a woman aged 55-75 years with active COVID-19.

V gene TRBV4-2 combines with J gene TRBJ2-7; weak D call: TRBD2 (6 bases). CDR3 size: 15 residues. Germline lookup yields CDR1 LGHNA and CDR2 YNFKEQ. Trimming removed 4 bases at V and 0 bases at J, with 13 bases between. The CDR3 protein is CASSPRTTSSYEQYF. The CDR3 DNA reads TGTGCCAGCAGCCCTCGGACTACCTCCTCCTACGAGCAGTACTTC.

This clone appeared a few times. The gene calls are TRBV5-6 and TRBJ1-3, with 9 positions matching TRBD1. Per the germline V gene, CDR1 is SGHDT and CDR2 is YYEEEE. The V gene end was trimmed by 1 base and the J gene end by 1 base; junction bases not matched to a gene: 6. CDR3 length: 17 amino acids. The CDR3 DNA sequence: TGTGCCAGCAGCTTGCGGTCGGGACAGGGTTCTGGAAACACCATATATTTT. Translating gives CASSLRSGQGSGNTIYF.

The chain employs TRBV10-2 and TRBJ1-3, with D maybe TRBD1 (5 bases). Germline V gene sequence: CDR1 WSHSY, CDR2 SAAADI. CDR3 size: 13 residues. V shed 6 bases and J shed 8 bases, with 14 bases lying between them. The CDR3 DNA is TGCGCCAGCAGCAGGGATTCGGGTCACACCATATATTTT. Translated: CASSRDSGHTIYF.

To note about this clone: An end of the junction differs from the germline gene, which may be a read error. The chain couples TRBV5-1 to TRBJ2-7, with 10 bases aligning to TRBD1. This CDR3 is 14 amino acids long. The germline gives CDR1 SGHRS, CDR2 YFSETQ. DNA for the CDR3: TGCGCCAGCAGCTCCCGACAGGGGGCGATTTCTGTTAACTTC. It codes for CASSSRQGAISVNF.

The J gene is TRBJ2-5, the V gene TRBV5-4, with 9 bases that match TRBD2. Germline values: CDR1 SGHNT, CDR2 YYREEE (reference sequence). The J segment lost 5 bases and the V segment lost 4 bases, leaving 9 bases of the junction unmatched. There are 15 residues in the CDR3. The CDR3: CASSPGGGEGETQYF. The CDR3 bases are TGTGCCAGCAGCCCCGGCGGGGGGGAGGGGGAGACCCAGTACTTC.

The chain combines TRBV9 with TRBJ2-7; D not certain. The V gene's germline CDR1 is SGDLS and CDR2 YYNGEE. The V end lost 0 bases, the J end lost 7 bases, and 11 bases lay between the germline ends. CDR3 length: 13 residues. For the CDR3, the DNA is TGTGCCAGCAGCGTAGATATACGAGGTGAGCAGTACTTC. The encoded protein is CASSVDIRGEQYF.

The V gene is TRBV11-2, the J gene TRBJ1-2; 9 positions agree with TRBD1. Unmatched junction bases numbered 9, after V lost 5 bases and J lost 8 bases. This CDR3 region has 14 residues. Germline loops: CDR1 SGHAT, CDR2 FQNNGV. The CDR3 region has the DNA TGTGCCAGCAGCGGGATGGGACAGGGTTGGGGCTACACCTTC. Protein: CASSGMGQGWGYTF. The whole variable domain, remainder taken from reference TRBV11-2 and TRBJ1-2, is EAGVAQSPRYKIIEKRQSVAFWCNPISGHATLYWYQQILGQGPKLLIQFQNNGVVDDSQLPKDRFSAERLKGVDSTLKIQPAKLEDSAVYLCASSGMGQGWGYTFGSGTRLTVV.

A few counts support this clone. In nucleotides, the CDR3 is TGTGCCAGCAGTGAACCCCGGACAGGGGCCCGTCCCGATACGCAGTATTTT. Translated: CASSEPRTGARPDTQYF. V gene TRBV6-1 combines with J gene TRBJ2-3, with 9 bases that match TRBD1. Germline V gives CDR1 MNHNS, CDR2 SASEGT. Unmatched junction bases numbered 12, after V lost 2 bases and J lost 6 bases. The CDR3 covers 17 residues.

The chain recombines TRBV19 with TRBJ1-4; TRBD1 matches at 9 bases. J lost 6 bases, V lost 5 bases, and 4 bases had no gene match. The CDR3 is 14 amino acids. Germline CDR1 LNHDA, CDR2 SQIVND (reference sequence). The chain's CDR3 is CASSLRDRDEKLFF. CDR3 DNA sequence: TGTGCCAGTAGTCTCCGGGACAGGGATGAAAAACTGTTTTTT. Supplemented by reference TRBV19 and TRBJ1-4, the full variable domain reads DGGITQSPKYLFRKEGQNVTLSCEQNLNHDAMYWYRQDPGQGLRLIYYSQIVNDFQKGDIAEGYSVSREKKESFPLTVTSAQKNPTAFYLCASSLRDRDEKLFFGSGTQLSVL.

The chain combines TRBV14 with TRBJ2-7; the D gene is possibly TRBD1 (6 bases). Germline V gene sequence: CDR1 SGHDN, CDR2 FVKESK. Trimming shortened V by 0 bases and J by 12 bases, and 18 bases separated the two germline ends. The CDR3 loop spans 14 amino acids. The CDR3 is CASSQDPGRGERYF. As DNA, the CDR3 is TGTGCCAGCAGCCAAGATCCCGGCAGGGGAGAACGGTACTTC.

This clone occurred once. This chain links TRBV7-8 with TRBJ2-3, with 9 bases that match TRBD1. There are 14 residues in the CDR3. V shed 6 bases, J shed 4 bases, and the junction held 5 bases outside the gene matches. Germline V gene lookup returns CDR1 SGHVS and CDR2 FQNEAQ. The CDR3 loop reads CASSPGTGSDTQYF. CDR3 coding DNA: TGTGCCAGCAGTCCCGGGACAGGGTCAGATACGCAGTATTTT. The variable domain in full, with the rest retrieved from reference TRBV7-8 and TRBJ2-3, is GAGVSQSPRYKVAKRGQDVALRCDPISGHVSLFWYQQALGQGPEFLTYFQNEAQLDKSGLPSDRFFAERPEGSVSTLKIQRTQQEDSAVYLCASSPGTGSDTQYFGPGTRLTVL.

The chain recombines TRBV5-1 with TRBJ2-6; no definite D call. V was trimmed by 4 bases and J by 1 base, leaving 6 bases between them. CDR3 length: 14 amino acids. Germline V gene lookup returns CDR1 SGHRS and CDR2 YFSETQ. CDR3 loop: CASSVTSGANVLTF. As DNA, the CDR3 is TGCGCCAGCAGCGTGACATCTGGGGCCAACGTCCTGACTTTC.

The chain links TRBV2 to TRBJ1-3; 8 bases map to TRBD1. The CDR3 is 16 amino acids. From germline, CDR1 is SNHLY and CDR2 FYNNEI. With 6 bases clipped from V and 3 bases from J, the junction kept 10 bases outside the gene matches. CDR3 in amino acids: CASSRQGQGNGNTIYF. CDR3 sequence (DNA): TGTGCCAGCAGCCGGCAAGGACAGGGAAATGGAAACACCATATATTTT.

The rearrangement uses TRBV3-1 (or the pseudogene TRBV3-2) and TRBJ1-1; unclear D gene. CDR3 length: 14 residues. V was pared by 0 bases and J by 5 bases, with 10 bases between. Per germline, CDR1 LGHDT and CDR2 YNNKEL (reference sequence). CDR3 coding DNA: TGTGCCAGCAGCCAAGATCATACGGGAACTGAAGCTTTCTTT. Its protein product is CASSQDHTGTEAFF.

CDR3: CATSDGTRGLSSDTQYF. The CDR3 DNA reads as TGTGCCACCAGTGATGGAACGAGGGGGTTAAGTTCAGATACGCAGTATTTT. The chain links TRBV24-1 to TRBJ2-3; D perhaps matches TRBD1 (6 bases). Germline CDR1 KGHDR, CDR2 SFDVKD. V lost 3 bases, J lost 4 bases, and 19 bases lay in between. This CDR3 has 17 residues.

This chain links TRBV3-1 (or the pseudogene TRBV3-2) with TRBJ1-2; D uncertain. Germline loops: CDR1 LGHDT, CDR2 YNNKEL (reference sequence). Trimming stripped 0 bases from V and 5 bases from J, with 16 bases between. The CDR3 runs to 16 residues. The CDR3 region is CASSQEGGGLEYGYTF. DNA for the CDR3: TGTGCCAGCAGCCAAGAAGGCGGAGGGTTGGAGTATGGCTACACCTTC.

The chain has TRBV27 and TRBJ1-6, with a weak D call TRBD1 (6 bases). V was trimmed by 3 bases and J by 9 bases, leaving 12 bases between them. The CDR3 has 14 residues. Germline-derived CDR1 and CDR2 are MNHEY and SMNVEV (reference sequence). The CDR3 coding sequence is TGTGCCAGCAGTTTTGGCAGGGGATCTTCACCCCTCCACTTT. Translated: CASSFGRGSSPLHF.

J is TRBJ1-6 and V is TRBV25-1, with D unclear. CDR1 and CDR2 (germline): MGHDK, SYGVNS. Trimming pared 2 bases from V and 13 bases from J, leaving 9 bases between. The CDR3 is made up of 12 amino acids. CDR3 in DNA: TGTGCCAGCAGTGAACTTAGTCTCCCCCTCCACTTT. It codes for CASSELSLPLHF.

The chain uses TRBV5-1 and TRBJ1-3; the match to TRBD1 covers 8 bases. The CDR3 loop spans 15 amino acids. After removal of 4 bases from V and 0 bases from J, the junction contained 3 bases not matched to a gene. Germline V gives CDR1 SGHRS, CDR2 YFSETQ. The CDR3 sequence is CASSTGQVSGNTIYF. The CDR3 DNA sequence: TGCGCCAGCAGCACGGGACAGGTCTCTGGAAACACCATATATTTT.

J is TRBJ2-7 and V is TRBV12-2; TRBD2 is the table's D call, not checked against the DNA. TRBV12-2 counts as a pseudogene. The CDR3 covers 14 residues. The CDR3 DNA reads as TGTGCAAGTCGCTTAGTCACCACTTCCTACGAGCAGTACTTC. It specifies CASRLVTTSYEQYF.

This chain links TRBV6-5 with TRBJ2-6, with a possible D match to TRBD2 (5 bases). CDR3 size: 14 residues. V was clipped by 7 bases and J by 0 bases, with 7 bases between them. Germline loops: CDR1 MNHEY, CDR2 SVGAGI. Written as DNA, the CDR3 is TGTGCCAGCAACGAGGGCTCTGGGGCCAACGTCCTGACTTTC. Its protein product is CASNEGSGANVLTF.